Listed below are T cell receptor beta chains from one sample, sequenced in a study of cytomegalovirus exposure and HLA in healthy donors. The table came from immunoSEQ multiplex PCR; TCRdb's copy has only in-frame clones and leaves some out. Here the sample spans about 110,000 clones, about 83% being singletons. The sequenced sample was PBMCs. The receptors stem from a man between 18 and 35 years old in good health and CMV-seronegative. Each CDR3 is given with its conserved first and last residue. D genes are given only for firm matches.

j_call d_call v_call cdr3_aa
TRBJ1-1 - TRBV11-2 CASSRPPGEAFF
TRBJ1-4 - TRBV28 CASNREDWTNEKLFF
TRBJ1-2 TRBD1 TRBV5-4 CASSSGQTYGYTF
TRBJ2-7 - TRBV5-1 CASSLAGTNYEQYF
TRBJ1-1 - TRBV27 CASSFYAGRPEAFF
TRBJ1-5 - TRBV5-4 CASSRDGGGSQPQHF
TRBJ2-7 TRBD2 TRBV11-2 CASSPGLAGGESTYEQYF
TRBJ2-1 - TRBV7-2 CASSLRTRQIGYNEQFF
TRBJ1-5 - TRBV2 CASSEDSSNQPQHF
TRBJ2-2 TRBD1 TRBV27 CASSRGQGRTGELFF
TRBJ1-1 - TRBV5-1 CASSTDGELGTEAFF
- TRBD2 TRBV4-2 CASSQVGASGRAYEQYF
TRBJ2-3 TRBD2 TRBV9 CASSVGNSGIGSDTQYF
TRBJ1-5 - TRBV4-1 CASSGTGNQPQHF
TRBJ2-7 - TRBV7-2 CASSQEGVGYEQYF
TRBJ2-1 - TRBV5-4 CASSLAVGENYNEQFF
TRBJ2-7 - TRBV6-1 CASSSRPGLNEQYF
TRBJ2-7 - TRBV11-3 CASSLDGTRDEQYF
TRBJ2-2 TRBD1 TRBV27 CASSFRTGGVGTGELFF
TRBJ1-1 TRBD1 TRBV29-1 CSVEDWGQKAFF
TRBJ2-3 - TRBV4-1 CASSLVANGDTQYF
TRBJ2-7 - TRBV6-5 CASSVILQGTYEQYF
TRBJ2-7 TRBD2 TRBV4-3 CASSQGRAGAYEQYF
TRBJ1-5 - TRBV27 CASSFAGGQPQHF
TRBJ2-7 TRBD2 TRBV28 CASSSGLAGVPGAFYEQYF
TRBJ2-5 - TRBV5-4 CASSLTMAGEETQYF
TRBJ2-7 TRBD1 TRBV5-4 CASSFKGAPYEQYF
TRBJ2-2 - TRBV6-6 CASSYSPSVPGELFF
TRBJ2-7 TRBD2 TRBV27 CASSFGPSGRYEQYF
TRBJ2-1 TRBD2 TRBV6-5 CACAGGLAMHEQFF
TRBJ2-7 - TRBV28 CASSLPGGYEQYF